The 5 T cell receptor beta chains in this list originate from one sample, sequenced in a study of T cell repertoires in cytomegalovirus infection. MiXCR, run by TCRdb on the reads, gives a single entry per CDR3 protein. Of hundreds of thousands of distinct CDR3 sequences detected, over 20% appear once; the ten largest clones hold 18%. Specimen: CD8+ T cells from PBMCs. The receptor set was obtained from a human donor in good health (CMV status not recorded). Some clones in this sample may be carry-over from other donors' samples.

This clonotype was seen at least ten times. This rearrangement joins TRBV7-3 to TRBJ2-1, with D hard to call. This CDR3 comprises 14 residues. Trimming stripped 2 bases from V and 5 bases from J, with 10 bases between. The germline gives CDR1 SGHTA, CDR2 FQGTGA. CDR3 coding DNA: TGTGCCAGCAGCTTACGCAGACACCACAATGAGCAGTTCTTC. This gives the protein CASSLRRHHNEQFF.

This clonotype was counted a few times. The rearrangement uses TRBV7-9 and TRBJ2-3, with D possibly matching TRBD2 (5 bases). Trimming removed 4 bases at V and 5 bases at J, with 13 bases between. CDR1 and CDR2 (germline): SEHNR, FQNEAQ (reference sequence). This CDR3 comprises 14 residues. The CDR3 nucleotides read TGTGCCAGCAGCTCCCAGGCAGCGGAAGATACGCAGTATTTT. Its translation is CASSSQAAEDTQYF. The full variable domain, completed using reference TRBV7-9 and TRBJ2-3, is DTGVSQNPRHKITKRGQNVTFRCDPISEHNRLYWYRQTLGQGPEFLTYFQNEAQLEKSRLLSDRFSAERPKGSFSTLEIQRTEQGDSAMYLCASSSQAAEDTQYFGPGTRLTVL.

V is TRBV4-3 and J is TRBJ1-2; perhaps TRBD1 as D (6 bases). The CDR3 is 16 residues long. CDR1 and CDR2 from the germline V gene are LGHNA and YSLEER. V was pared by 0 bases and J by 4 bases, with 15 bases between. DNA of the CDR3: TGCGCCAGCAGCCAAGAGGAAATAGGACAGATCTATGGCTACACCTTC. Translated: CASSQEEIGQIYGYTF.

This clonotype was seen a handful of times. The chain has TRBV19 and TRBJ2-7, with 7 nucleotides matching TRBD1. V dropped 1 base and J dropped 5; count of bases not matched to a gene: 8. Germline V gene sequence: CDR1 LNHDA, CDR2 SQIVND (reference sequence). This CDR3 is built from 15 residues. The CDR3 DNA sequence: TGTGCCAGTAGTATAGCACACAGGGGAAAGAACGAGCAGTACTTC. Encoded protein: CASSIAHRGKNEQYF.

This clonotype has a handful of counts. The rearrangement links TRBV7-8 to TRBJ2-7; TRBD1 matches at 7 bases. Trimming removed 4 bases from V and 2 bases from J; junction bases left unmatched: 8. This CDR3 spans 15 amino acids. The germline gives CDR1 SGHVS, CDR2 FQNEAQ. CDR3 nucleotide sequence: TGTGCCAGCAGCTCCGGCGGACAGGAACCCTACGAGCAGTACTTC. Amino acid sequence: CASSSGGQEPYEQYF.